A selection of T cell receptor beta chains follows, all from one sample in a study of PD-1 blockade in classical Hodgkin lymphoma. This table comes from immunoSEQ multiplex PCR, and its TCRdb copy is limited to in-frame clones, with some not included. The repertoire includes fewer than 20,000 clones, over 70% of them detected once, and around 2% sits in the top ten. The sample was CD4+ T cells from blood, taken before the fourth cycle of nivolumab. These receptors were obtained from a human donor with classical Hodgkin lymphoma. CDR3s include the opening cysteine and the closing phenylalanine or tryptophan. The D gene is left open where the match is weak. Size is stated for part of the rows, as once, few or many counts, or as a class when the clone is expanded.

d_gene: -; v_gene: TRBV6-6; abundance: -; j_gene: TRBJ1-1; len: 13; CDR3aa: CASNTAGATEAFF; CDR3nt: TGTGCCAGCAACACCGCAGGGGCCACTGAAGCTTTCTTT
d_gene: -; v_gene: TRBV19; abundance: -; j_gene: TRBJ2-6; len: 15; CDR3aa: CASTVQSPGANVLTF; CDR3nt: TGTGCCAGTACCGTACAGAGCCCTGGGGCCAACGTCCTGACTTTC
d_gene: TRBD1; v_gene: TRBV5-8; abundance: -; j_gene: TRBJ1-5; len: 17; CDR3aa: CASSSEDRGAKDQPQHF; CDR3nt: TGTGCCAGCAGCTCCGAGGACAGGGGCGCTAAGGATCAGCCCCAGCATTTT
d_gene: -; v_gene: TRBV6-1; abundance: -; j_gene: TRBJ2-6; len: 14; CDR3aa: CASSGASGANVLTF; CDR3nt: TGTGCCAGCAGTGGGGCCTCTGGGGCCAACGTCCTGACTTTC
d_gene: TRBD2; v_gene: TRBV10-1; abundance: -; j_gene: TRBJ2-7; len: 14; CDR3aa: CASSRSGDSYEQYF; CDR3nt: TGCGCCAGCAGTCGCAGCGGGGACTCCTACGAGCAGTACTTC
d_gene: TRBD1; v_gene: TRBV5-6; abundance: -; j_gene: TRBJ2-7; len: 16; CDR3aa: CASSLAFWDRGHEQYF; CDR3nt: TGTGCCAGCAGCTTGGCCTTTTGGGACAGGGGCCACGAGCAGTACTTC
d_gene: -; v_gene: TRBV7-9; abundance: -; j_gene: TRBJ1-3; len: 16; CDR3aa: CASSSSSQGLGNTIYF; CDR3nt: TGTGCCAGCAGCTCTTCATCCCAGGGCCTTGGAAACACCATATATTTT
d_gene: TRBD2; v_gene: TRBV5-4; abundance: -; j_gene: TRBJ2-4; len: 17; CDR3aa: CASSLGFAGETKNIQYF; CDR3nt: TGTGCCAGCAGCTTGGGCTTTGCGGGAGAAACCAAAAACATTCAGTACTTC
d_gene: -; v_gene: TRBV11-2; abundance: -; j_gene: TRBJ1-2; len: 15; CDR3aa: CASSLRTSANYGYTF; CDR3nt: TGTGCCAGCAGCTTAAGGACATCAGCTAACTATGGCTACACCTTC
d_gene: TRBD1; v_gene: TRBV10-3; abundance: -; j_gene: TRBJ1-5; len: 16; CDR3aa: CAISETGGGGNQPQHF; CDR3nt: TGTGCCATCAGTGAGACAGGGGGTGGAGGCAATCAGCCCCAGCATTTT
d_gene: TRBD2; v_gene: TRBV7-2; abundance: -; j_gene: TRBJ2-1; len: 18; CDR3aa: CASSLEGTSGRFYNEQFF; CDR3nt: TGTGCCAGCAGCTTAGAGGGGACTAGCGGGAGGTTCTACAATGAGCAGTTCTTC
d_gene: TRBD1; v_gene: TRBV7-9; abundance: -; j_gene: TRBJ2-4; len: 19; CDR3aa: CASSHLEATGRGAKNIQYF; CDR3nt: TGTGCCAGCAGCCATCTGGAGGCGACAGGGAGAGGAGCCAAAAACATTCAGTACTTC
d_gene: -; v_gene: TRBV6-6; abundance: -; j_gene: TRBJ2-5; len: 12; CDR3aa: CASSRTGETQYF; CDR3nt: TGTGCCAGCAGTAGAACAGGAGAGACCCAGTACTTC
d_gene: -; v_gene: TRBV15; abundance: -; j_gene: TRBJ2-5; len: 15; CDR3aa: CATSRPRTDQETQYF; CDR3nt: TGTGCCACCAGCAGACCAAGGACAGATCAAGAGACCCAGTACTTC
d_gene: -; v_gene: TRBV19; abundance: -; j_gene: TRBJ2-3; len: 16; CDR3aa: CASSPRLAGSTDTQYF; CDR3nt: TGTGCCAGTAGCCCGAGGTTGGCGGGGAGCACAGATACGCAGTATTTT
d_gene: TRBD1; v_gene: TRBV25-1; abundance: -; j_gene: TRBJ1-2; len: 14; CDR3aa: CASSESGQGRGYTF; CDR3nt: TGTGCCAGCAGTGAATCGGGACAGGGAAGAGGCTACACCTTC
d_gene: TRBD1; v_gene: TRBV5-4; abundance: -; j_gene: TRBJ2-5; len: 16; CDR3aa: CASSPGQVLYQETQYF; CDR3nt: TGTGCCAGCAGCCCGGGACAGGTCCTGTACCAAGAGACCCAGTACTTC
d_gene: TRBD1; v_gene: TRBV6-1; abundance: -; j_gene: TRBJ2-6; len: 17; CDR3aa: CASSDGDRAPGANVLTF; CDR3nt: TGTGCCAGCAGTGATGGGGACAGGGCCCCTGGGGCCAACGTCCTGACTTTC
d_gene: -; v_gene: TRBV28; abundance: -; j_gene: TRBJ2-7; len: 12; CDR3aa: CASKTGTYEQYF; CDR3nt: TGTGCCAGCAAGACAGGAACCTACGAGCAGTACTTC
d_gene: -; v_gene: TRBV2; abundance: -; j_gene: TRBJ1-5; len: 16; CDR3aa: CASSELGSRTGGPQHF; CDR3nt: TGTGCCAGCAGTGAATTAGGGAGCCGGACCGGTGGGCCCCAGCATTTT
d_gene: TRBD2; v_gene: TRBV27; abundance: -; j_gene: TRBJ2-5; len: 15; CDR3aa: CASQGRSSGKETQYF; CDR3nt: TGTGCCAGCCAAGGAAGGTCTAGCGGCAAAGAGACCCAGTACTTC
d_gene: -; v_gene: TRBV11-2; abundance: -; j_gene: TRBJ2-1; len: 14; CDR3aa: CASSLDLSYNEQFF; CDR3nt: TGTGCCAGCAGCTTAGACCTCTCCTACAATGAGCAGTTCTTC
d_gene: TRBD1; v_gene: TRBV5-4; abundance: -; j_gene: TRBJ2-2; len: 14; CDR3aa: CASSFSGGTGELFF; CDR3nt: TGTGCCAGCAGCTTCTCAGGGGGCACCGGGGAGCTGTTTTTT
d_gene: -; v_gene: TRBV5-1; abundance: -; j_gene: TRBJ2-7; len: 16; CDR3aa: CASSLSERVDSYEQYF; CDR3nt: TGCGCCAGCAGCTTGTCGGAGCGGGTCGATTCCTACGAGCAGTACTTC
d_gene: -; v_gene: TRBV28; abundance: -; j_gene: TRBJ2-3; len: 12; CDR3aa: CASRARLDTQYF; CDR3nt: TGTGCCAGCAGGGCGAGACTAGATACGCAGTATTTT
d_gene: -; v_gene: TRBV28; abundance: -; j_gene: TRBJ2-4; len: 11; CDR3aa: CASSTRNIQYF; CDR3nt: TGTGCCAGCTCGACTAGGAACATTCAGTACTTC
d_gene: TRBD1; v_gene: TRBV18; abundance: -; j_gene: TRBJ2-2; len: 18; CDR3aa: CASSPRSPGTGEGGELFF; CDR3nt: TGTGCCAGCTCACCACGCAGTCCCGGGACAGGGGAAGGCGGGGAGCTGTTTTTT
d_gene: -; v_gene: TRBV7-9; abundance: -; j_gene: TRBJ2-1; len: 12; CDR3aa: CASSWRYNEQFF; CDR3nt: TGTGCCAGCAGCTGGAGGTACAATGAGCAGTTCTTC
d_gene: TRBD2; v_gene: TRBV11-2; abundance: -; j_gene: TRBJ2-7; len: 15; CDR3aa: CASSLVASGSYEQYF; CDR3nt: TGTGCCAGCAGCTTAGTGGCTAGCGGGTCCTACGAGCAGTACTTC
d_gene: -; v_gene: TRBV19; abundance: -; j_gene: TRBJ2-3; len: 14; CDR3aa: CASSEARSLITQYF; CDR3nt: TGTGCCAGTAGTGAAGCACGCTCCCTCATTACGCAGTATTTT
d_gene: -; v_gene: TRBV6-5; abundance: few; j_gene: TRBJ1-2; len: 15; CDR3aa: CASSYSTQGLYGYTF; CDR3nt: TGTGCCAGCAGTTACTCGACACAGGGACTGTATGGCTACACCTTC
d_gene: -; v_gene: TRBV5-1; abundance: few; j_gene: TRBJ1-1; len: 14; CDR3aa: CASSWKDRNTEAFF; CDR3nt: TGCGCCAGCAGCTGGAAAGACAGGAACACTGAAGCTTTCTTT
d_gene: -; v_gene: TRBV5-4; abundance: -; j_gene: TRBJ1-2; len: 15; CDR3aa: CASSPPHGVDYGYTF; CDR3nt: TGTGCCAGCAGCCCTCCACACGGGGTTGACTATGGCTACACCTTC
d_gene: TRBD1; v_gene: TRBV25-1; abundance: -; j_gene: TRBJ2-2; len: 14; CDR3aa: CASGTGRDTGELFF; CDR3nt: TGTGCCAGCGGGACAGGGAGGGACACCGGGGAGCTGTTTTTT
d_gene: TRBD2; v_gene: TRBV5-6; abundance: -; j_gene: TRBJ2-1; len: 15; CDR3aa: CASSYSGGFYNEQFF; CDR3nt: TGTGCCAGCAGTTATAGCGGGGGCTTCTACAATGAGCAGTTCTTC
d_gene: -; v_gene: TRBV12-5; abundance: -; j_gene: TRBJ1-2; len: 12; CDR3aa: CASGQGGYGYTF; CDR3nt: TGTGCTAGTGGGCAGGGTGGGTATGGCTACACCTTC